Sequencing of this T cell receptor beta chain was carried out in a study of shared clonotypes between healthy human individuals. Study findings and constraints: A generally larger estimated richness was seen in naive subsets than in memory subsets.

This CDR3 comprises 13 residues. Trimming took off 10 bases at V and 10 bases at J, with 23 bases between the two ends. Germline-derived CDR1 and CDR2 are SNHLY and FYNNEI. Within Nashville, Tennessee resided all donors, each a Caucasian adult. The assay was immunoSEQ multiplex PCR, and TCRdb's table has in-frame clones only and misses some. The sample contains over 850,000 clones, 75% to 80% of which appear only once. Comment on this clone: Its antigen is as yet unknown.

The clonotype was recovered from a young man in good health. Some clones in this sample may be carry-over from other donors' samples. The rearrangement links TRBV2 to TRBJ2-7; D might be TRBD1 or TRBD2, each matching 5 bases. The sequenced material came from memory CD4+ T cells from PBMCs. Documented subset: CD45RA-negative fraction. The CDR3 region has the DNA TGTGCCACGTTCGGGACGCCAGAGTGCGATCAGTACTTC. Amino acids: CATFGTPECDQYF.